The 28 T cell receptor beta chains below come from one sample, sequenced in a study of T cells in Graves' hyperthyroidism and ophthalmopathy. The TCR beta CDR3 regions underwent amplification using RNA transcripts as the source. An initial round of RT-PCR targeting the TCR CDR3 relied on the HTBI primer set. In TCRdb, the multiplex PCR reads were re-called with MiXCR into one record per CDR3 protein. This repertoire shows some 740,000 distinct CDR3 sequences, about 14% found once; its top ten account for roughly a tenth. Sequencing used blood. The receptors originated from a woman aged 18-29 years with Graves' hyperthyroidism.

Regarding this clonotype: One end of the junction is discordant with germline, which a read error may explain. V usage is TRBV18 and J usage is TRBJ2-1; D not certain. Looked up from germline, CDR1 is KGHSH and CDR2 is LQKENI. The length of the CDR3 is 15 residues. CDR3 coding DNA: TGTGCCAGCTCCCCTGACATTTTCTCCTACAATGAGCAGCTCTTC. Translated: CASSPDIFSYNEQLF.

This clonotype was counted ten times or more. The rearrangement uses TRBV6-1 and TRBJ2-3, with D hard to call. Trimming took off 5 bases at V and 3 bases at J, with 9 bases between the two ends. The germline V gene has CDR1 MNHNS and CDR2 SASEGT. This CDR3 contains 13 residues. CDR3 region: CASSPRLTDTQYF. CDR3 sequence (DNA): TGTGCCAGCAGTCCCAGACTTACAGATACGCAGTATTTT.

This clonotype was counted at least ten times. This chain connects TRBV28 to TRBJ2-1; no definite D call. The V end was cut by 5 bases, the J end by 4 bases, with 6 bases between. The CDR3 sequence is 12 residues long. Germline V CDR1 and CDR2: MDHEN, SYDVKM. The CDR3 bases are TGTGCCAGCAGTGGCTTTTACAATGAGCAGTTCTTC. Protein: CASSGFYNEQFF.

For the CDR3, the DNA is TGTGCCATCAGCTCAAGCCCGGGACTAGTTCGATTTAGTGAGACCCAGTACTTC. This translates into CAISSSPGLVRFSETQYF. This chain links TRBV10-3 with TRBJ2-5, with 8 bases that match TRBD2. Trimming at V came to 6 bases and at J to 5 bases, leaving 20 bases not matched to a gene. CDR3 length: 18 amino acids. Germline loops: CDR1 ENHRY, CDR2 SYGVKD.

This clonotype was picked up a small number of times. This chain connects TRBV7-8 to TRBJ2-3; D may be TRBD1 (5 bases). The germline gives CDR1 SGHVS, CDR2 FQNEAQ. V was pared by 1 base and J by 2 bases, with 10 bases between. This CDR3 has 15 residues. The CDR3 loop is CASSLVQGNTDTQYF. Written as DNA, the CDR3 is TGTGCCAGCAGCTTAGTTCAGGGAAACACAGATACGCAGTATTTT.

This clonotype showed up just a few times. The gene calls are TRBV6-6 and TRBJ2-2; D is ambiguous. The CDR3 contains 16 residues. Germline lookup yields CDR1 MNHNY and CDR2 SVGAGI (reference sequence). V shed 0 bases and J shed 5 bases, with 13 bases lying between them. The CDR3 DNA sequence: TGTGCCAGCAGTTACTCGACCCTAGGAATTACCGGGGAGCTGTTTTTT. Protein sequence: CASSYSTLGITGELFF.

This sequence joins TRBV27 and TRBJ2-2; 9 nucleotides agree with TRBD2. The CDR3 loop spans 15 amino acids. The junction had 4 bases not matched to a gene; V was cut back by 2 bases and J by 6 bases. CDR1 MNHEY and CDR2 SMNVEV come from the germline V gene (reference sequence). The CDR3 here is CASSLLAGYSGELFF. For the CDR3, the DNA is TGTGCCAGCAGTTTACTAGCGGGATATTCCGGGGAGCTGTTTTTT.

In its sample, this clonotype was seen many times. The chain links TRBV29-1 to TRBJ2-5; TRBD1 aligns across 8 bases. V lost 4 bases to trimming and J lost 6 bases; unmatched junction nucleotides: 7. CDR3 length: 13 residues. From germline, CDR1 is SQVTM and CDR2 ANQGSEA. CDR3 DNA: TGCAGCGTTGCCCAGGGGGCATGGCAGACCCAGTACTTC. It translates to CSVAQGAWQTQYF.

At least ten counts were recorded for this clonotype. The chain combines TRBV24-1 with TRBJ1-5; possibly TRBD1 for D (6 bases). Trimming left V 3 bases short and J 0 bases short, with 11 bases between. Germline CDR1 KGHDR, CDR2 SFDVKD. The CDR3 length is 16 residues. This CDR3 reads CATSDRTEYSNQPQHF. CDR3 nucleotide sequence: TGTGCCACCAGTGATCGGACAGAGTATAGCAATCAGCCCCAGCATTTT.

This clonotype has only a few counts. The chain has TRBV6-1 and TRBJ2-2; 9 nucleotides line up with TRBD1. The CDR3 has 16 residues. V lost 8 bases and J lost 1; bases outside the gene matches: 8. The germline V gene encodes CDR1 MNHNS and CDR2 SASEGT. CDR3 sequence reads: CASGRNRGLNTGELFF. For the CDR3, the DNA is TGTGCCAGCGGTCGGAACAGGGGGCTGAACACCGGGGAGCTGTTTTTT.

This clonotype was seen ten or more times. The gene calls are TRBV12-3 or TRBV12-4 and TRBJ2-7; perhaps TRBD2 as D (5 bases). Trimming took 1 base from V and 7 from J, leaving 14 bases between them. The CDR3 runs 14 residues. CDR3 in DNA: TGTGCCAGCAGTTTAGGTAGCGCTCCATTGGAGCAGTACTTC. This translates into CASSLGSAPLEQYF.

The chain joins TRBV4-2 to TRBJ1-1; D may be TRBD1 (5 bases). The length of the CDR3 is 15 residues. Germline CDR1 LGHNA, CDR2 YNFKEQ. V dropped 0 bases and J dropped 6 bases, with 14 bases sitting between them. The CDR3 protein is CASSQEGLTSAEAFF. In DNA form, the CDR3 reads TGTGCCAGCAGCCAAGAGGGACTCACAAGCGCTGAAGCTTTCTTT.

The table lists this clonotype with many counts. The gene calls are TRBV3-1 and TRBJ1-4; D not certain. The CDR3 contains 15 residues. Per germline, CDR1 LGHDT and CDR2 YNNKEL (reference sequence). V lost 3 bases to trimming and J lost 3 bases, with 11 bases between them. CDR3 sequence reads: CASSHFGGANEKLFF. For the CDR3, the DNA is TGTGCCAGCAGCCATTTCGGAGGAGCTAATGAAAAACTGTTTTTT.

This clonotype was counted between two and nine times. The CDR3 DNA reads as TGTGCCACCAGTAAAGGAGACAGATCCTACGAGCAGTACTTC. Protein product: CATSKGDRSYEQYF. The chain carries TRBV24-1 and TRBJ2-7; D may be TRBD1 (5 bases). This CDR3 comprises 14 residues. Trimming took 6 bases from V and 1 from J, leaving 12 bases between them. Per the germline V gene, CDR1 is KGHDR and CDR2 is SFDVKD.

The V gene is TRBV19, the J gene TRBJ1-2, with TRBD1 matching over 8 bases. V gave up 3 bases and J gave up 3 bases; unmatched junction bases: 6. This CDR3 comprises 15 residues. CDR1 is LNHDA, CDR2 SQIVND, per germline (reference sequence). The DNA of the CDR3 is TGTGCCAGTAGTATGGGGACAGGAGGTGACTATGGCTACACCTTC. This codes for CASSMGTGGDYGYTF.

This clonotype came up many times. The genes are TRBV24-1 and TRBJ1-4; possibly TRBD1 for D (6 bases). The CDR3 is 14 amino acids. Germline assignment: CDR1 KGHDR and CDR2 SFDVKD. The V gene lost 5 bases and the J gene lost 5 bases, with 11 bases spanning the gap. The CDR3 reads CATSGKGGNEKLFF. CDR3 DNA: TGTGCCACCAGTGGAAAAGGGGGGAATGAAAAACTGTTTTTT.

The chain carries TRBV6-1 and TRBJ2-5, with 9 nucleotides matching TRBD2. CDR3 size: 15 residues. The germline CDR1 and CDR2 sequences are MNHNS and SASEGT. V trimming: 6 bases; J trimming: 5 bases; junction bases outside the gene matches: 10. The CDR3 spells CASRPSGKRAETQYF. The CDR3 bases are TGTGCCAGCAGACCTAGCGGGAAGCGTGCGGAGACCCAGTACTTC.

The V and J genes are TRBV12-3 or TRBV12-4 and TRBJ1-1; no firm D call. V lost 6 bases and J lost 1, with 21 bases in between. The CDR3 runs to 17 residues. The CDR3, as DNA: TGTGCCAGCAGCGACCCTGGCTCCCGCTATTCGAACACTGAAGCTTTCTTT. Translated: CASSDPGSRYSNTEAFF.

Many counts were recorded for this clonotype. J is TRBJ1-5 and V is TRBV6-1; unclear D gene. V was trimmed by 2 bases and J by 4 bases, leaving 12 bases between them. The CDR3 length is 15 residues. Germline CDR1 reads MNHNS; CDR2 reads SASEGT. The CDR3 nucleotides read TGTGCCAGCAGTGAATGGATAAACGCAAATCAGCCCCAGCATTTT. It encodes CASSEWINANQPQHF.

This clonotype was counted between two and nine times. The CDR3 is CATALGYIQYF. CDR3 DNA: TGTGCCACTGCACTAGGATACATTCAGTACTTC. The chain is built from TRBV2 and TRBJ2-4, with D perhaps matching TRBD2 (5 bases). CDR3 size: 11 residues. Trimming took 10 bases from V and 8 from J, leaving 12 bases between them. From germline, CDR1 is SNHLY and CDR2 FYNNEI.

This clonotype has ten or more counts. The chain uses TRBV6-5 and TRBJ2-5; D is unclear. CDR1 is MNHEY and CDR2 is SVGAGI in the germline V gene. CDR3 length: 14 amino acids. Trimming shortened V by 0 bases and J by 7 bases, and 12 bases separated the two germline ends. CDR3 amino acids: CASSYSWLVGTQYF. In DNA, the CDR3 is TGTGCCAGCAGTTACTCGTGGCTTGTTGGGACCCAGTACTTC.

This clonotype was counted between two and nine times. This chain joins TRBV7-9 and TRBJ2-1; D might be TRBD2 (6 bases). The CDR3 contains 14 residues. Germline CDR1 reads SEHNR; CDR2 reads FQNEAQ (reference sequence). Deletions cut 4 bases from V and 10 bases from J, with 17 bases between. CDR3 coding DNA: TGTGCCAGCAGCTCGACTAGTACCACCGGAGAGCAGTTCTTC. Its translation: CASSSTSTTGEQFF.

This clonotype showed up many times. The V and J genes are TRBV3-1 and TRBJ1-2; perhaps TRBD1 as D (6 bases). Trimming took off 2 bases at V and 8 bases at J, with 18 bases between the two ends. The CDR3 loop spans 15 amino acids. In germline, CDR1 is LGHDT, CDR2 YNNKEL (reference sequence). The CDR3, as DNA: TGTGCCAGCAGCCAACGAGGGGACATCGGTTACGGCTACACCTTC. The encoded protein is CASSQRGDIGYGYTF.

This clonotype was seen many times. The chain couples TRBV30 to TRBJ1-2, with 9 bases lining up with TRBD1. Trimming at V came to 0 bases and at J to 4 bases, leaving 6 bases not matched to a gene. This CDR3 region has 15 residues. Germline values: CDR1 GTSNPN, CDR2 SVGIG (reference sequence). The CDR3 DNA reads as TGTGCCTGGAGTGTGTGGGACAGGGTCTTCTATGGCTACACCTTC. It codes for CAWSVWDRVFYGYTF. Full variable domain (rest looked up from reference TRBV30 and TRBJ1-2): SQTIHQWPATLVQPVGSPLSLECTVEGTSNPNLYWYRQAAGRGLQLLFYSVGIGQISSEVPQNLSASRPQDRQFILSSKKLLLSDSGFYLCAWSVWDRVFYGYTFGSGTRLTVV.

The chain employs TRBV9 and TRBJ1-5, with TRBD1 as a possible D gene (5 bases). Between the trimmed V and J ends, which lost 0 bases and 9 bases, there was a span of 10 bases. The CDR3 has 13 amino acids. Germline V gives CDR1 SGDLS, CDR2 YYNGEE. DNA for the CDR3: TGTGCCAGCAGCGTAGATGTGGGGGGGCCCCAGCATTTT. It yields the protein CASSVDVGGPQHF.

This chain joins TRBV24-1 and TRBJ2-1, with D possibly matching TRBD2 (6 bases). Germline V gene sequence: CDR1 KGHDR, CDR2 SFDVKD. The length of the CDR3 is 15 residues. The ends were cut back, 5 bases at V and 6 bases at J, with 16 bases in the middle. CDR3 DNA: TGTGCCACCAGTGCCGTCGGTATGGGGGGCAATGAGCAGTTCTTC. Its protein product is CATSAVGMGGNEQFF.

This clonotype has a count of ten or more. The rearrangement links TRBV20-1 to TRBJ2-1; TRBD2 matches at 11 bases. This CDR3 has 16 amino acids. Germline assignment: CDR1 DFQATT and CDR2 SNEGSKA (reference sequence). J gave up 3 bases and V 6 bases, and 10 bases lay outside the gene matches. Here the CDR3 DNA reads TGCAGTGCCCCCACCGGGACTAGCGGAGACTACAATGAGCAGTTCTTC. This sequence encodes CSAPTGTSGDYNEQFF.

This clonotype has a handful of counts. The chain joins TRBV10-3 to TRBJ2-7; D assignment may be TRBD1 or TRBD2 (5 bases each). Trimming took off 3 bases at V and 4 bases at J, with 16 bases between the two ends. CDR1 is ENHRY, CDR2 SYGVKD, per germline. The CDR3 loop spans 15 amino acids. CDR3 DNA: TGTGCCATCAGTGAAGGGGCGATGGGGGAATACGAGCAGTACTTC. The encoded protein is CAISEGAMGEYEQYF.